This TCR beta chain appears in the sequencing data of a study of regulatory T cells in long-lasting Graves disease. Across the whole study: For a period under 3 months, newly diagnosed Graves' patients had taken antithyroid drugs.

Study-level results: There was favoring of TRBV28, TRBJ1-2 and TRBJ2-5 in persistent disease.

The germline V gene has CDR1 MDHEN and CDR2 SYDVKM. CDR3 size: 11 residues. HTBI primers from iRepertoire and Arm-PCR of CDR3 regions yielded the TCR beta libraries. Using its own MiXCR run on the multiplex PCR reads, TCRdb lists one record per CDR3 protein. The sample shows over 500,000 distinct CDR3 sequences, 16% of them seen only once. With regard to this clonotype: The antigen is not known. A read error likely explains this, since a far larger clone differs by one base.

Time point reported: newly diagnosed GD, antithyroid drugs for less than 3 months. Extracted RNA from PBMCs served as the source of the TCR library. The same sample was also studied in work on T cells in Graves' hyperthyroidism and ophthalmopathy.

The TCR originated in a woman under 40 with Graves disease. This material consisted of peripheral blood mononuclear cells (PBMCs), taken at new diagnosis, from a patient treated with antithyroid drugs. The rearrangement uses TRBV28 and TRBJ2-1; D call uncertain. The J call is doubtful: the DNA matches TRBJ2-5 better. The CDR3 nucleotides read TGTGCAGGCAAGGTCGAAGAGACCCAGTACTTC. This sequence encodes CAGKVEETQYF.